The 5 T cell receptor beta chains given below trace back to one sample, sequenced in a study of blood T cells in healthy people across ages. The second PCR ran about 6 to 12 cycles with a sample-barcoded 5' primer and J-beta primers. TCRdb re-analysed the 5' RACE reads in MiXCR, keeping a single row per CDR3 protein. The table has over 300,000 distinct CDR3 sequences, about 55% seen once. The sequenced sample was blood. Receptor source: a man in his sixties in good health.

The chain has TRBV29-1 and TRBJ1-2, with D unresolved. The V gene's germline CDR1 is SQVTM and CDR2 ANQGSEA. The V end lost 4 bases, the J end lost 7 bases, and 19 bases lay between the germline ends. The CDR3 loop spans 14 amino acids. This CDR3 is CSVAHRAGRGGYTF. The CDR3 nucleotides read TGCAGCGTTGCCCATCGCGCAGGTCGCGGTGGCTACACCTTC.

This clonotype has more than one count but fewer than ten. This chain uses TRBV7-9 with TRBJ1-2, with D possibly TRBD1 on 5 matching bases. The CDR3 extends over 15 amino acids. Deletions cut 4 bases from V and 0 bases from J, with 12 bases between. CDR1 SEHNR and CDR2 FQNEAQ come from the germline V gene (reference sequence). The CDR3 nucleotides are TGTGCCAGCAGCTCCGACGGGGGATCTAACTATGGCTACACCTTC. Its protein is CASSSDGGSNYGYTF.

The chain recombines TRBV29-1 with TRBJ2-3, with 8 bases lining up with TRBD2. Germline-derived CDR1 and CDR2 are SQVTM and ANQGSEA. Trimming at V came to 5 bases and at J to 5 bases, leaving 6 bases not matched to a gene. CDR3 size: 13 residues. CDR3 loop: CSVTAGGEDTQYF. The CDR3 DNA sequence: TGCAGCGTTACGGCGGGAGGAGAAGATACGCAGTATTTT.

This clonotype came up a few times. This rearrangement joins TRBV6-5 to TRBJ1-2; D not certain. The CDR3 totals 15 residues. CDR1 MNHEY and CDR2 SVGAGI come from the germline V gene. V shed 0 bases and J shed 2 bases, with 10 bases lying between them. This CDR3 is CASSYSSVLNYGYTF. In DNA, the CDR3 is TGTGCCAGCAGTTACTCGAGTGTCTTGAACTATGGCTACACCTTC.

This rearrangement joins TRBV20-1 to TRBJ2-5; D remains ambiguous. V dropped 5 bases and J dropped 0 bases, with 4 bases sitting between them. This CDR3 contains 11 residues. The germline CDR1 and CDR2 sequences are DFQATT and SNEGSKA (reference sequence). CDR3 bases: TGCAGTGCTGAGTACCAAGAGACCCAGTACTTC. It encodes CSAEYQETQYF.